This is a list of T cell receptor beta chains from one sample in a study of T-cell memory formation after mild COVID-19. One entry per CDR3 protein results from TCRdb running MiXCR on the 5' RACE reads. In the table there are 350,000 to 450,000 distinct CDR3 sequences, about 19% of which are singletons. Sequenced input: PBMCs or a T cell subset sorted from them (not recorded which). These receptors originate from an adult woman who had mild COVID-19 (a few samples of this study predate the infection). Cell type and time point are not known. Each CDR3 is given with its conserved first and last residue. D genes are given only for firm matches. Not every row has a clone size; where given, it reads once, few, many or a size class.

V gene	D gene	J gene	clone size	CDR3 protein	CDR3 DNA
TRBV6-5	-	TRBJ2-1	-	CATAIGGAGRYNEQFF	TGTGCCACCGCAATAGGCGGAGCGGGTAGATACAATGAGCAGTTCTTC
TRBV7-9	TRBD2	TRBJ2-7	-	CASSTLTSGAPYEQYF	TGTGCCAGCAGCACCCTGACTAGCGGAGCTCCCTACGAGCAGTACTTC
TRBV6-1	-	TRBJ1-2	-	CASTLLFGYTF	TGTGCCAGCACCCTTTTATTTGGCTACACCTTC
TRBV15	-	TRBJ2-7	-	CATSRARGPYEQYF	TGTGCCACCAGCAGAGCGAGGGGTCCCTACGAGCAGTACTTC
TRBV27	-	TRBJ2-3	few	CASSAMGGFGTDTQYF	TGTGCCAGCAGCGCGATGGGGGGCTTCGGCACAGATACGCAGTATTTT
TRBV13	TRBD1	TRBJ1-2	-	CASSRRTGARGYTF	TGTGCCAGCAGCAGGCGGACAGGGGCTCGTGGCTACACCTTC
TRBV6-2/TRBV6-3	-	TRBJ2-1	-	CASARRSEQFF	TGTGCCAGCGCCCGAAGGAGTGAGCAGTTCTTC
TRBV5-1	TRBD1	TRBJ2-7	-	CASSLEGGRPYEQYF	TGCGCCAGCAGCTTGGAAGGGGGCCGACCCTACGAGCAGTACTTC
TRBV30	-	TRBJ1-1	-	CASQVSEAFF	TGTGCCTCCCAAGTGTCGGAAGCTTTCTTT
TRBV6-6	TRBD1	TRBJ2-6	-	CASSYRQGSGGANVLTF	TGTGCCAGCAGTTACCGACAGGGCTCGGGTGGGGCCAACGTCCTGACTTTC
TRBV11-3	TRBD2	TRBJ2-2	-	CASSYIRIRTSVSTGELFF	TGTGCCAGCAGCTACATTCGCATCCGGACTAGCGTCAGCACCGGGGAGCTGTTTTTT
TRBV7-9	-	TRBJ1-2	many	CASSPASYGYTF	TGTGCCAGCAGCCCGGCAAGCTATGGCTACACCTTC
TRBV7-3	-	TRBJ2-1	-	CASSLGGASDNEQFF	TGTGCCAGCAGCTTAGGAGGGGCCAGTGACAATGAGCAGTTCTTC
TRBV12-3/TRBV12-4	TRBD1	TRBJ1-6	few	CASTQAGTALSPLHF	TGTGCCAGCACCCAGGCCGGGACAGCTCTTTCACCCCTCCACTTT
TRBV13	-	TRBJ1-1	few	CASSSLAGVTEAFF	TGTGCCAGCAGCTCCCTTGCGGGGGTCACTGAAGCTTTCTTT
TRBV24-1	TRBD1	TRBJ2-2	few	CATSDPPGTGNTGELFF	TGTGCCACCAGTGATCCACCGGGGACAGGGAACACCGGGGAGCTGTTTTTT
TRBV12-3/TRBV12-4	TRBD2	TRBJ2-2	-	CASSPGTSGSIPGELFF	TGTGCCAGCAGTCCGGGGACTAGCGGGAGTATACCCGGGGAGCTGTTTTTT
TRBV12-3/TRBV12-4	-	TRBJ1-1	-	CASSFSPGLSTEAFF	TGTGCCAGCAGTTTTTCCCCGGGTCTGAGCACTGAAGCTTTCTTT
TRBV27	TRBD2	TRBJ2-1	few	CASSSTSGSLVVDNEQFF	TGTGCCAGCAGTTCGACTAGCGGGAGTTTAGTTGTCGACAATGAGCAGTTCTTC
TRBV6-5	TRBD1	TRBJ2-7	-	CASRVGQGASGYEQYF	TGTGCCAGCAGGGTAGGACAGGGGGCTTCGGGCTACGAGCAGTACTTC
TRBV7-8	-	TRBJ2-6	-	CASSLMREVLRANVLTF	-
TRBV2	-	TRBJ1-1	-	CASRGTRSMNTEAFF	TGTGCCAGCAGGGGTACACGGTCCATGAACACTGAAGCTTTCTTT
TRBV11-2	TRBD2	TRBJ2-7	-	CASSSPGRSGRTLGEQYF	TGTGCCAGCAGCTCCCCCGGGAGGAGCGGGAGGACTTTGGGCGAGCAGTACTTC
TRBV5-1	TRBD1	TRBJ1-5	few	CASSLTGGFGQPQHF	TGCGCCAGCAGCCTGACAGGGGGCTTCGGGCAGCCCCAGCATTTT
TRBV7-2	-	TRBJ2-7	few	CASSSIATGPYEQYF	TGTGCCAGCAGCTCCATAGCGACGGGACCCTACGAGCAGTACTTC
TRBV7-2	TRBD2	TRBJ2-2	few	CASSLSAGALPRGELFF	TGTGCCAGCAGCTTATCTGCGGGAGCTCTCCCCCGCGGGGAGCTGTTTTTT
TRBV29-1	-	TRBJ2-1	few	CSSYDRNEQFF	TGCAGCTCATATGACCGTAATGAGCAGTTCTTC
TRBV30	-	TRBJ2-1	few	CAWTTGDNEQFF	TGTGCCTGGACTACTGGAGACAATGAGCAGTTCTTC
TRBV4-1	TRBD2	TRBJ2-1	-	CASSPPTSPPYNEQFF	TGCGCCAGCAGCCCCCCGACTAGCCCTCCCTACAATGAGCAGTTCTTC
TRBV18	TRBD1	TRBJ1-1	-	CASSPYDRGEAFF	TGTGCCAGCTCACCCTATGACAGGGGAGAAGCTTTCTTT
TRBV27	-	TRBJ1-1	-	CASRSLLGRAGEAFF	TGTGCCAGCAGATCCCTCCTCGGAAGGGCTGGTGAAGCTTTCTTT
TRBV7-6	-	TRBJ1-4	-	CASSREGPPNEKLFF	TGTGCCAGCAGCCGCGAGGGGCCCCCTAATGAAAAACTGTTTTTT
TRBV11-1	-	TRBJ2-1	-	CASSWTEASYNEQFF	TGTGCCAGCAGCTGGACCGAGGCCTCCTACAATGAGCAGTTCTTC
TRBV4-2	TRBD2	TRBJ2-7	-	CASSQGGASGSYEQYF	TGTGCCAGCAGCCAAGGGGGAGCTAGCGGCTCCTACGAGCAGTACTTC
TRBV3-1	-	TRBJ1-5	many	CASSQGAQVGNQPQHF	TGTGCCAGCAGCCAAGGGGCACAGGTTGGCAATCAGCCCCAGCATTTT
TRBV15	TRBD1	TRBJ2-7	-	CATSKTGVPYEQYF	TGTGCCACCAGCAAGACAGGGGTACCCTACGAGCAGTACTTC
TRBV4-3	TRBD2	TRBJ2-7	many	CASSQRAGYVYEQYF	TGCGCCAGCAGCCAGAGAGCGGGATACGTCTACGAGCAGTACTTC
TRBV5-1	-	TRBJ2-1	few	CASSTHWGSSYNEQFF	TGCGCCAGCAGTACCCACTGGGGGAGCTCCTACAATGAGCAGTTCTTC
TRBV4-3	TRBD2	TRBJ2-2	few	CASSLGLAGGANTGELFF	TGCGCCAGCAGCCTCGGACTAGCGGGAGGCGCGAACACCGGGGAGCTGTTTTTT
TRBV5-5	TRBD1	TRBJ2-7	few	CASSWDRSYEQYF	TGTGCCAGCAGTTGGGACAGGAGCTACGAGCAGTACTTC
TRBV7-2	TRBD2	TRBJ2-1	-	CASSPREGVVGYNEQFF	TGTGCCAGCAGCCCCCGGGAGGGCGTGGTGGGATACAATGAGCAGTTCTTC
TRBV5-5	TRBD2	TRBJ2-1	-	CASSKVLAGAINEQFF	TGTGCCAGCAGCAAGGTACTAGCGGGGGCCATCAATGAGCAGTTCTTC
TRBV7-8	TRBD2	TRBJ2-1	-	CASSSSGSNEQFF	TGTGCCAGCAGCTCGAGCGGGAGTAATGAGCAGTTCTTC
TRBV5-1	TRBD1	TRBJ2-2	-	CASSLGQVRNTGELFF	TGCGCCAGCAGCCTTGGACAGGTTCGGAACACCGGGGAGCTGTTTTTT
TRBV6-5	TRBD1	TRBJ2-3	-	CASSYGTGGTDTQYF	TGTGCCAGCAGTTACGGGACAGGGGGTACAGATACGCAGTATTTT
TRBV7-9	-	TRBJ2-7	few	CASSAPRGQLYEQYF	TGTGCCAGCAGCGCCCCCCGGGGACAACTCTACGAGCAGTACTTC
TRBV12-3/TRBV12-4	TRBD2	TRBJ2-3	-	CASRFGTSGGSTDTQYF	TGTGCCAGCAGGTTTGGGACTAGCGGGGGTAGCACAGATACGCAGTATTTT
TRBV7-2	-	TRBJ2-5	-	CASSAQGGIYLETQYF	TGTGCCAGCAGCGCCCAGGGCGGGATTTATTTAGAGACCCAGTACTTC
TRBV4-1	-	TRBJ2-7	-	CASSQEPGTYEQYF	TGCGCCAGCAGCCAAGAACCGGGGACCTACGAGCAGTACTTC
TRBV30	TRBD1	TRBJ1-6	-	CAWNPGGGSPLHF	TGTGCCTGGAACCCAGGGGGAGGTTCACCCCTCCACTTT
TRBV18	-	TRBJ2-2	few	CASSPSQPGQNTGELFF	TGTGCCAGCTCACCGTCCCAACCGGGACAGAACACCGGGGAGCTGTTTTTT
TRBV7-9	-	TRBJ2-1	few	CASSLALAGLSNEQFF	TGTGCCAGCAGCTTAGCCCTTGCTGGTCTTAGCAATGAGCAGTTCTTC
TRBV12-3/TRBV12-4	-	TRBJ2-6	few	CASSLRTGRGSGANVLTF	TGTGCCAGCAGTTTGAGAACAGGGAGGGGCTCTGGGGCCAACGTCCTGACTTTC
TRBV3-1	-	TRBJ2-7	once	CASSHPAPSYEQYF	TGTGCCAGCAGCCACCCGGCGCCCTCCTACGAGCAGTACTTC
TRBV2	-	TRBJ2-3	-	CASTPDSAQYF	TGTGCCAGCACGCCTGATTCTGCGCAGTATTTT
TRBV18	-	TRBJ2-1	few	CASSSAVGNEQFF	TGTGCCAGCTCATCCGCGGTGGGCAATGAGCAGTTCTTC
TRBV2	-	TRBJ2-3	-	CASSDPRRVTDTQYF	TGTGCCAGCAGTGACCCTAGACGAGTCACAGATACGCAGTATTTT
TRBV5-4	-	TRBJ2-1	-	CASSPIRSSYNEQFF	TGTGCCAGCAGCCCCATCAGAAGCTCCTACAATGAGCAGTTCTTC